This T cell receptor (beta chain) comes out of a study of blood T cells in healthy people across ages. Each sample gave at least 6 million isolated PBMCs. CDR3 length: 15 amino acids. Germline V lookup: CDR1 SGHRS, CDR2 YFSETQ. V was shortened by 4 bases and J by 0 bases, with 13 bases between the two germline ends. With a J-beta primer mix and a sample-barcoded 5' primer, a second PCR ran about 7 to 12 cycles. The template-switch adaptor, which had 12 random nucleotides, put a tag on each cDNA molecule. TCRdb reprocessed the 5' RACE reads via MiXCR and lists one record per CDR3 protein. The sample gives 730,000 or so distinct CDR3 sequences, roughly two fifths of which show up once; around 30% is in the top ten. Only a few counts were recorded for this clonotype.

The sequence came from an older man in good health. The chain combines TRBV5-1 with TRBJ1-1; D call uncertain. Sequencing was carried out using blood. The CDR3 DNA reads as TGCGCCAGCAGCCGAGAGAGTAGTATGAACACTGAAGCTTTCTTT. Amino acids: CASSRESSMNTEAFF.